The 29 T cell receptor beta chains presented below share a single source sample, sequenced in a study of T-cell reconstitution after alpha-beta-depleted transplantation in children. Unique molecular identifiers were used to barcode this TCRbeta library. TCRdb redid the calling of the PCR reads with MiXCR, one entry per CDR3 protein. Here the sample spans a few hundred thousand distinct CDR3 sequences, under 30% being singletons. Specimen: PBMCs, mostly from graft donor cells, collected 360 days after TCRalphabeta/CD19-depleted stem cell transplant. Receptors were obtained from a female patient under 10 years old who had a stem cell transplant for congenital amegakaryocytic thrombocytopenia, so the T cells may come from the graft donor.

This clonotype was picked up a small number of times. J is TRBJ1-1 and V is TRBV6-1; D perhaps matches TRBD1 (5 bases). V lost 6 bases to trimming and J lost 4 bases, with 15 bases between them. CDR1 is MNHNS and CDR2 is SASEGT in the germline V gene. The CDR3 consists of 14 residues. The CDR3 DNA reads as TGTGCCAGCAGATCGGGACCAAAAGGCACTGAAGCTTTCTTT. Translated, it gives CASRSGPKGTEAFF.

This clonotype was counted a few times. This chain links TRBV7-2 with TRBJ2-7; 12 nucleotides match TRBD2. From germline, CDR1 is SGHTA and CDR2 FQGNSA. The ends lost 5 bases at V and 6 bases at J; junction bases unmatched: 8. The length of the CDR3 is 15 residues. CDR3 coding DNA: TGTGCCAGCAGCCTCAGACTAGCGGGAGCGGCCGAGCAGTACTTC. Translation gives CASSLRLAGAAEQYF.

This rearrangement joins TRBV6-1 to TRBJ2-6, with TRBD2 as a possible D gene (5 bases). CDR3 length: 13 residues. Germline loops: CDR1 MNHNS, CDR2 SASEGT. Deletions cut 7 bases from V and 3 bases from J, with 7 bases between. Here the CDR3 reads CASTRGGANVLTF. The CDR3 nucleotides read TGTGCCAGCACCCGGGGTGGGGCCAACGTCCTGACTTTC.

The chain recombines TRBV4-3 with TRBJ2-2; TRBD2 matches 11 bases. Germline V lookup: CDR1 LGHNA, CDR2 YSLEER. This CDR3 contains 19 residues. After removal of 0 bases from V and 4 bases from J, the junction contained 10 bases not matched to a gene. The CDR3 is CASSQDLLAGGPATGELFF. CDR3 in DNA: TGCGCCAGCAGCCAAGATCTGTTAGCGGGAGGGCCGGCCACCGGGGAGCTGTTTTTT.

The rearrangement links TRBV11-2 to TRBJ1-1; D remains unclear. Per the germline V gene, CDR1 is SGHAT and CDR2 is FQNNGV. V was cut by 6 bases and J by 2 bases, with 7 bases left in between. The CDR3 is made up of 12 amino acids. CDR3 bases: TGTGCCAGCAGGCCATCAAACACTGAAGCTTTCTTT. This translates into CASRPSNTEAFF.

This clonotype was seen at least ten times. The V and J genes are TRBV15 and TRBJ2-7, with D tentatively TRBD1 (5 bases). From germline, CDR1 is LNHNV and CDR2 YYDKDF (reference sequence). Trimming removed 0 bases from V and 6 bases from J, with 9 bases in between. The CDR3 is made up of 13 amino acids. The CDR3 nucleotides read TGTGCCACCAGCAGAGATCTGCAGGGCGAGCAGTACTTC. Protein sequence: CATSRDLQGEQYF.

The V and J genes are TRBV11-2 and TRBJ2-7; D perhaps matches TRBD2 (5 bases). Looked up from germline, CDR1 is SGHAT and CDR2 is FQNNGV. The CDR3 spans 18 residues. V was clipped by 1 base and J by 1 base, with 20 bases between them. The CDR3 region is CASSLVLGSRPLSYEQYF. CDR3 DNA: TGTGCCAGCAGCTTAGTCCTGGGGAGTCGCCCCCTGTCCTACGAGCAGTACTTC.

There are many counts of this clonotype. The chain employs TRBV5-1 and TRBJ2-3; no clear D. The germline gives CDR1 SGHRS, CDR2 YFSETQ. Trimming removed 0 bases from V and 6 bases from J, with 5 bases in between. The CDR3 covers 12 residues. CDR3 sequence: CASSLEVDTQYF. CDR3 nucleotides: TGCGCCAGCAGCTTGGAGGTGGATACGCAGTATTTT.

The gene calls are TRBV12-3 or TRBV12-4 and TRBJ2-3, with 8 bases that match TRBD2. The CDR3 covers 16 residues. The V and J ends lost 4 bases and 3 bases, in that order; junction bases with no gene match: 9. The CDR3 bases are TGTGCCAGCAGTTCATCTCTAGCGGGCCGGACAGATACGCAGTATTTT. It encodes CASSSSLAGRTDTQYF.

This clonotype was detected many times. This chain joins TRBV12-3 or TRBV12-4 and TRBJ2-1; D gene unclear. Trimming took 4 bases from V and 3 from J, leaving 10 bases between them. This CDR3 spans 14 amino acids. The CDR3 nucleotides read TGTGCCAGCAGTTCCCAGGACGTCTACAATGAGCAGTTCTTC. Protein: CASSSQDVYNEQFF.

This clonotype was counted only a few times. The chain carries TRBV3-1 and TRBJ2-7; TRBD2 matches at 8 bases. CDR3 length: 14 amino acids. V was clipped by 1 base and J by 7 bases; unmatched bases: 6. Looked up from germline, CDR1 is LGHDT and CDR2 is YNNKEL (reference sequence). The CDR3 nucleotides read TGTGCCAGCAGCCAAGGAAAGCGGGGGTGGGAGCAGTACTTC. Translating gives CASSQGKRGWEQYF.

The chain has TRBV29-1 and TRBJ2-3, with D perhaps matching TRBD2 (5 bases). The V end lost 1 base, the J end lost 7 bases, and 15 bases lay between the germline ends. CDR3 length: 14 residues. The germline V gene has CDR1 SQVTM and CDR2 ANQGSEA. The CDR3 coding sequence is TGCAGCGTTGAAGGTTTTGGCGGGCGCCATACGCAGTATTTT. It is translated as CSVEGFGGRHTQYF.

In this sample, this clonotype turned up a few times. V gene TRBV20-1 combines with J gene TRBJ2-5; D possibly corresponds to TRBD2 (5 bases). CDR1 DFQATT and CDR2 SNEGSKA come from the germline V gene (reference sequence). The CDR3 spans 14 residues. V lost 5 bases, J lost 3 bases, and 16 bases lay in between. The CDR3 DNA reads TGCAGTGCTTTCGTGGGCGCGGGTGAAGAGACCCAGTACTTC. Protein: CSAFVGAGEETQYF.

The J gene is TRBJ2-7, the V gene TRBV28; D unresolved. The V end lost 4 bases, the J end lost 5 bases, and 18 bases lay between the germline ends. The germline V gene has CDR1 MDHEN and CDR2 SYDVKM. CDR3 length equals 15 residues. The CDR3 bases are TGTGCCAGCAGTTCTTTTTTGGGGTTCAGCAACGAGCAGTACTTC. The encoded protein is CASSSFLGFSNEQYF.

The V call is TRBV12-3 or TRBV12-4, the J call TRBJ1-6; no firm D call. V dropped 3 bases and J dropped 2 bases, with 8 bases sitting between them. The CDR3 is made up of 15 amino acids. The DNA of the CDR3 is TGTGCCAGCAGTTTGGGCATAGCCTATAATTCACCCCTCCACTTT. Encoded protein: CASSLGIAYNSPLHF.

The chain couples TRBV28 to TRBJ2-1; maybe TRBD2 (5 bases). Germline V gene data show CDR1 as MDHEN and CDR2 as SYDVKM. Trimming shortened V by 3 bases and J by 0 bases, and 21 bases separated the two germline ends. This CDR3 is 19 amino acids long. CDR3 sequence: CASSFFSNQRGSSYNEQFF. The DNA of the CDR3 is TGTGCCAGCAGTTTTTTTTCCAACCAACGGGGAAGCTCCTACAATGAGCAGTTCTTC.

In this sample, this clonotype turned up many times. This chain connects TRBV14 to TRBJ2-7; D is unclear. The CDR3 is made up of 13 amino acids. V was clipped by 4 bases and J by 6 bases, with 13 bases between them. Germline CDR1 reads SGHDN; CDR2 reads FVKESK. The CDR3 spells CASSRAWASEQYF. The CDR3 nucleotides are TGTGCCAGCAGCCGAGCGTGGGCGAGCGAGCAGTACTTC.

This clonotype was counted many times. This chain joins TRBV12-3 or TRBV12-4 and TRBJ2-3; TRBD2 might be the D (5 bases). V dropped 2 bases and J dropped 5 bases, with 8 bases sitting between them. The CDR3 spans 13 residues. The CDR3 bases are TGTGCCAGCAGTTTATCCGCGGGAGATACGCAGTATTTT. This translates into CASSLSAGDTQYF.

This chain joins TRBV12-3 or TRBV12-4 and TRBJ2-5, with D possibly matching TRBD2 (6 bases). Deletions cut 3 bases from V and 4 bases from J, with 15 bases between. The CDR3 totals 15 residues. For the CDR3, the DNA is TGTGCCAGCAGTTTCGCGGGGTCCCTGGGAGAGACCCAGTACTTC. Its protein product is CASSFAGSLGETQYF.

A word on this clonotype: This may arise from a read error, as a much more abundant clone is one base away. This chain joins TRBV4-1 and TRBJ2-7; D gene uncertain. V dropped 5 bases and J dropped 4 bases, with 9 bases sitting between them. CDR3 length equals 12 residues. The V gene's germline CDR1 is MGHRA and CDR2 YSYEKL. CDR3 nucleotides: TGCGCCAGCAGCATAACAGCGTACGAGCAGTACTTC. The encoded protein is CASSITAYEQYF.

This clonotype has a handful of counts. The rearrangement joins TRBV12-5 to TRBJ2-3; weak D call: TRBD2 (5 bases). CDR1 and CDR2 from the germline V gene are LGHNT and FRNRAP. The CDR3 has 13 residues. V was clipped by 7 bases and J by 6 bases, with 14 bases between them. CDR3 residues: CASVQVGADTQYF. The DNA of the CDR3 is TGTGCTAGTGTTCAGGTGGGAGCGGATACGCAGTATTTT.

This clonotype showed up just a few times. CDR3 coding DNA: TGCGCCAGCAGCTTGGCCGGGCTGACAGATACGCAGTATTTT. Amino acid sequence: CASSLAGLTDTQYF. The rearrangement joins TRBV5-1 to TRBJ2-3; no firm D call. The CDR3 runs to 14 residues. V dropped 0 bases and J dropped 3 bases, with 8 bases sitting between them. Germline assignment: CDR1 SGHRS and CDR2 YFSETQ.

This chain joins TRBV5-1 and TRBJ2-7, with TRBD2 matching over 8 bases. Unmatched junction bases numbered 27, after V lost 7 bases and J lost 0 bases. The CDR3 is made up of 21 amino acids. Germline V gene sequence: CDR1 SGHRS, CDR2 YFSETQ. The CDR3 is CASRQYFRGLADPVRSYEQYF. The DNA of the CDR3 is TGCGCCAGCCGGCAGTATTTTCGAGGACTAGCTGATCCCGTCCGCTCCTACGAGCAGTACTTC.

This clonotype was seen a few times. The chain combines TRBV28 with TRBJ2-2; D is uncertain. CDR1 is MDHEN, CDR2 SYDVKM, per germline. The CDR3 contains 14 residues. V was pared by 0 bases and J by 1 base, with 3 bases between. CDR3 sequence reads: CASSLWENTGELFF. The CDR3, as DNA: TGTGCCAGCAGTTTATGGGAGAACACCGGGGAGCTGTTTTTT.

V gene TRBV29-1 combines with J gene TRBJ1-3; D call uncertain. The CDR3 sequence is 11 residues long. Germline V gene data show CDR1 as SQVTM and CDR2 as ANQGSEA. V lost 3 bases and J lost 7, with 7 bases in between. The CDR3 protein is CSVDKANTIYF. CDR3 nucleotide sequence: TGCAGCGTTGATAAGGCTAACACCATATATTTT.

The genes are TRBV28 and TRBJ2-7; D is possibly TRBD2 (5 bases). The CDR3 loop spans 17 amino acids. Trimming stripped 0 bases from V and 0 bases from J, with 15 bases between. CDR1 MDHEN and CDR2 SYDVKM come from the germline V gene. The DNA of the CDR3 is TGTGCCAGCAGTTTATGGGACTGGACGGAGAGCTCCTACGAGCAGTACTTC. Its protein is CASSLWDWTESSYEQYF. Together with reference TRBV28 and TRBJ2-7, the CDR3 gives the full variable domain: DVKVTQSSRYLVKRTGEKVFLECVQDMDHENMFWYRQDPGLGLRLIYFSYDVKMKEKGDIPEGYSVSREKKERFSLILESASTNQTSMYLCASSLWDWTESSYEQYFGPGTRLTVT.

The CDR3 loop reads CASSLTSGRAGDTQYF. CDR3 sequence (DNA): TGTGCCAGCAGTTTGACTAGCGGGAGGGCAGGTGATACGCAGTATTTT. The chain couples TRBV28 to TRBJ2-3; TRBD2 matches 14 bases. Germline V CDR1 and CDR2: MDHEN, SYDVKM. The CDR3 is made up of 16 amino acids. V lost 3 bases, J lost 6 bases, and 5 bases stayed unmatched.

The sample holds a few counts of this clonotype. The genes are TRBV4-3 and TRBJ2-7, with D unclear. V was cut by 1 base and J by 6 bases, with 16 bases left in between. The CDR3 is 15 amino acids. Germline CDR1 is LGHNA and CDR2 is YSLEER. The CDR3 nucleotides are TGCGCCAGCAGCCAAGGGCTAGACGAGACTTTCGAGCAGTACTTC. Translation gives CASSQGLDETFEQYF.

This clonotype was seen repeatedly, ten times or more. The chain carries TRBV20-1 and TRBJ2-1, with 11 bases that match TRBD2. This CDR3 region has 14 residues. V lost 0 bases and J lost 9; bases outside the gene matches: 4. Per germline, CDR1 DFQATT and CDR2 SNEGSKA (reference sequence). For the CDR3, the DNA is TGCAGTGCTAGAGACGGGACTAGCGGATTTGAGCAGTTCTTC. It translates to CSARDGTSGFEQFF.